This T cell receptor (beta chain) was sequenced during a study of cytomegalovirus exposure and HLA in healthy donors (dated by TCRdb to the late 2010s). In the study overall: In an earlier analysis of about 560 of the donors, approximately 300 Gb of sequence data and 120 million or so unique TCR beta sequences from roughly 190 million T cells were reported. Class I and class II HLA loci were covered by the typing at four-digit resolution. On average, around 230,000 unique TCR beta nucleotide sequences were sequenced per donor among 300 to 500 genotyped donors of the cohort, with roughly 20% of those sequences being non-productive. Typing coverage varied by locus: roughly 629-630 donors for A, B, C, DRB1 and DQB1; more than 500 for DQA1; some 610 for DPA1; 450 to 480 for DPB1. A later genetic analysis used genome-wide SNP genotypes for about 60% of the roughly 700 donors, treating that subset as a discovery cohort. A separate validation cohort of approximately 120 different subjects was used in addition to the approximately 700-subject first cohort. Every repertoire in the discovery cohort had been generated on one and the same sequencing platform. The study used immunosequencing to profile the T cell repertoires of 666 subjects and linked those repertoires to cytomegalovirus serostatus. The study aimed to test whether signatures of past pathogen exposure could be identified by cataloging public T cell receptors. The study combined high-throughput TCR immunosequencing, statistical association of individual TCRs with disease status, and machine learning to predict cytomegalovirus infection status. In an earlier analysis of a few hundred of the donors, high-throughput TCR beta sequencing was used to judge whether each TCR beta V gene segment behaved as functional or pseudogenic. Roughly 320 gigabases of sequencing data and around 85 million unique TCR sequences made up an early release that covered several hundred HLA-typed donors. Donor age, sex, ethnicity and CMV serostatus were collected together with the repertoire data. In a later analysis, previously published TCR beta repertoires from 666 donors were re-analyzed and high-resolution HLA genotyping was added so that TCR occurrence patterns could be studied. Of the approximately 370 genotyped donors, 81% were placed in the genetic ancestry cluster associated with self-reported Caucasian donors. Because of strong linkage in the cohort, a handful of DR-DQ haplotypes were treated as single units for association and clustering. The later analysis used no new phenotypic data to find candidate immune exposures, relying instead on TCR beta sequences and their occurrence across donors.

The cohort was made up of 500 to 800 healthy bone marrow donors. Cohort members were all nominally healthy when sampled, although unrecorded immune exposures were likely present. The donor was CMV seronegative and belonged to the group of 380 or so seronegative cohort members. Every donor gave a peripheral blood sample, and the peripheral blood mononuclear cells from that sample were used for TCR beta sequencing. The Qiagen DNeasy Blood Extraction Kit was used to extract genomic DNA from the blood cell samples. To prepare the library, the immunoSEQ multiplex PCR assay was applied. For the multiplex PCR, a mixture combining 60 forward primers for TCR Vbeta segments and 13 reverse primers for TCR Jbeta segments was used. The CDR3 region of rearranged TCR beta genes was amplified from genomic DNA with a multiplex PCR assay. The amplified TCR beta libraries were sequenced on the Illumina HiSeq System as 87-base-pair reads. Concerning the study's data processing: In a later analysis, tens of millions of unique TCR beta chains were counted across the 666 repertoires, and around 11 million of these chains were shared by at least two donors. A nearest-neighbor algorithm error-corrected the raw reads and collapsed the reads into unique sequences, merging closely related sequences to remove PCR and sequencing errors. Alignment of CDR3 sequences to IMGT reference sequences was used to assign V, D and J gene segments. Each retained sequence needed at least a six-nucleotide match to both a V gene segment and a J gene segment. Rearrangements were classified as productive when the CDR3 lacked stop codons and remained in frame with V and J, and all other rearrangements were classified as non-productive. CDR3 was defined according to IMGT convention as the region running from the second conserved V-encoded cysteine to the conserved J-encoded phenylalanine. Sequences without an unambiguous match to a single V gene segment were excluded from the earlier analysis of about 640 of the donors. In an earlier analysis of 587 of the donors, V segments were called functional above 56.7% productive rearrangements and were called segregating when the between-donor standard deviation exceeded 5%. To diagnose cytomegalovirus status from the catalog of TCR beta chain sequences, a statistical classification framework was built. In a later analysis, V and J genes were assigned by comparing TCR nucleotide sequences against IMGT/GENE-DB human TR gene sequences. The TCRdist pipeline was used in a later analysis to assign CDR3 sequences and most-parsimonious VDJ recombination scenarios. In a later analysis, each TCR beta chain was defined by its CDR3 amino acid sequence together with its V-gene family, and reads without a unique V-gene family were excluded. To address suspected cross-contamination and a sequencing artifact, a later analysis removed approximately 590 highly shared, low-generation-probability nucleotide sequences. In a later analysis, a clonal expansion index was calculated for each public chain from normalized within-repertoire ranks of inferred template counts. In a later analysis, generation probabilities were computed using a VDJ recombination model fitted to out-of-frame rearrangements, and the results were checked against IGoR. In a later analysis, TCR-TCR, TCR-HLA and TCR-CMV co-occurrence was scored with hypergeometric tests, and a repertoire-size bias correction was applied to TCR pairs. To estimate false discovery rates, a later analysis permuted the HLA or CMV assignments 20 times. In a later analysis, co-occurring TCRs were grouped with DBSCAN, and TCRdist sequence similarity was added when clustering was performed within HLA-allele-positive subsets. Repertoires with fewer than 30,000 or more than 120,000 public chains were left out of co-occurrence clustering, as were five repertoires with anomalous nucleotide sharing. TCRdb took over this immuneACCESS table, retaining in-frame rearrangements with V and J assigned. Such tables are incomplete; in checked studies, under half of the missing clones stem from an unresolved V gene, and the remainder is unexplained. Clone size and V and J calls were adopted from that table, with D and trimming inferred from the DNA. The sample includes around 150,000 clones, with approximately 80% observed a single time. Of the sample, about 2.4% falls within the top ten clones.

This clone was observed a single time. What antigen it recognizes has not been identified. No much larger clone is present one base from it, and per-base qualities are unavailable. Here is what the overall study found, with its caveats: A group of highly shared sequence variants was considered likely to be a technical artifact of the sequencing pipeline. An association between a missense DCLRE1C variant and V-gene and J-gene trimming of TCR beta chains was found in a later genetic analysis and replicated in an independent cohort. In an earlier analysis of some 640 of the donors, most TCR beta V segments were observed in productive rearrangements about 87% or about 30% of the time, broadly matching IMGT annotations. In a later analysis, HLA-associated TCR beta chains showed more clonal expansion and lower generation probabilities than non-associated chains that were equally common. In a later analysis, most CMV-associated TCR beta chains were found to appear HLA-restricted, with HLA associations seemingly driven largely by CMV exposure. The authors suggested that the approach could potentially be generalized to other disease states and immunological phenotypes. A further reported finding was that TCR beta sequences accurately predicted the HLA-A and HLA-B alleles for most subjects in the first cohort. A later analysis associated about 17,000 TCR beta sequences with specific HLA alleles at a false discovery rate of 0.05. Correlated functional status among segregating V segments might be attributable to linkage disequilibrium, but an unknown experimental factor could not be ruled out. The classifier was reported to diagnose cytomegalovirus status with high specificity and sensitivity in both the original and validation cohorts. Across donors, most TCR sequences were observed very rarely, whereas some public TCRs were present in many individuals. For the cohort, immune exposure information was limited to CMV serostatus. Because counts were too low, some 16 rarely observed V segments, including chromosome 9 orphons, were excluded from the earlier analysis of 587 of the donors. Three of the identified cytomegalovirus-associated TCR beta chains were confirmed in vitro to be specific for cytomegalovirus antigens. The cohort was sequenced for TCR beta chains only, and without alpha or paired-chain data the features that could be detected were limited. When HLA alleles, especially DR and DQ, strongly co-occurred, attributing TCR associations to individual alleles was difficult. Compared with the approximately 600-donor mean, donors in an Asian-associated ancestry cluster had fewer N-insertions in productive TCRs, according to a later genetic analysis. A later analysis reported that several top co-occurrence clusters appeared linked to parvovirus B19, influenza, CMV and Epstein-Barr virus. Because HLA typing was missing for some donors at each locus, association tests included only the typed subset. A total of 164 TCR beta chains were listed by the study as associated with cytomegalovirus. Because the 87-base-pair reads could not distinguish some IMGT-functional V segments, including TRBV6-2 and TRBV6-3, those segments were excluded. Sequencing depth was assumed to be roughly uniform across donors in the presence/absence analyses, though that assumption may not hold. In a later analysis, TCR association rates were found to vary across HLA loci, with the most associated TCRs seen for DRB1 alleles and the fewest for HLA-C alleles.

Including cysteine and phenylalanine, the CDR3 has 16 amino acids. Only the CDR3 portion is preserved as DNA: 48 bases, with reading frame beginning at the first base. Here V drops 2 bases and J drops 4 bases, and the junction holds 8 bases not matched to any gene. The germline V gene sets CDR1 to KGHSH and CDR2 to LQKENI. The clonotype originates from a man between 50 and 59 years old in good health and CMV-seronegative. The source material was PBMCs. The sequence links TRBV18 to TRBJ2-7, with TRBD1 identical over 10 junction bases. The DNA sequence is given as TGTGCCAGCTCACCAGGGTTTGGGACAGGGGAATACGAGCAGTACTTC. It specifies CASSPGFGTGEYEQYF.